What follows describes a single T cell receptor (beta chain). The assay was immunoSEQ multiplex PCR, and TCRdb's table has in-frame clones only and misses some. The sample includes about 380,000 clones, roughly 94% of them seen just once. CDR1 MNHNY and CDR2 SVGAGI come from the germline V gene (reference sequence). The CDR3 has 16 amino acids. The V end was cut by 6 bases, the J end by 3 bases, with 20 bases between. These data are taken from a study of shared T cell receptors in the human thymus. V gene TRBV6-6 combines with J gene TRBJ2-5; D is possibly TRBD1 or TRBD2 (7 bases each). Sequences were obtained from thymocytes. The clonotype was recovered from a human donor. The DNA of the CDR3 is TGTGCCAGCAGCCCAAGTTGGCAGGGGGGGAAAGAGACCCAGTACTTC. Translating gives CASSPSWQGGKETQYF.